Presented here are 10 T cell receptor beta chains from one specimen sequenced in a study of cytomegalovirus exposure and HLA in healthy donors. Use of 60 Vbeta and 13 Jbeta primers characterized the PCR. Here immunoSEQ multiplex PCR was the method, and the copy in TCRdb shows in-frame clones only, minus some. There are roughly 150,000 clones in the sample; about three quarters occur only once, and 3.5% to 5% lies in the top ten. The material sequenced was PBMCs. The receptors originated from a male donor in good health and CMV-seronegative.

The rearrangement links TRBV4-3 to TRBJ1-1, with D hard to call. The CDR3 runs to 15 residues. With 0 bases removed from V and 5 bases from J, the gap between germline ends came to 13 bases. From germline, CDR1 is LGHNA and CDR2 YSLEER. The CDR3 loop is CASSQELGLGTEAFF. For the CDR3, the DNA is TGCGCCAGCAGCCAAGAGCTGGGCCTTGGTACTGAAGCTTTCTTT.

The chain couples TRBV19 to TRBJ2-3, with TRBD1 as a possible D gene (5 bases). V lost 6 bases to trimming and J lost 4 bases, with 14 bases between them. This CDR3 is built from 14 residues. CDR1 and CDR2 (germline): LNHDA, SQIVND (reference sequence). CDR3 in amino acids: CASRVQVMADTQYF. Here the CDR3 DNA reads TGTGCCAGTAGAGTACAGGTCATGGCAGATACGCAGTATTTT. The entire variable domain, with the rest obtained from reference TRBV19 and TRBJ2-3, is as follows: DGGITQSPKYLFRKEGQNVTLSCEQNLNHDAMYWYRQDPGQGLRLIYYSQIVNDFQKGDIAEGYSVSREKKESFPLTVTSAQKNPTAFYLCASRVQVMADTQYFGPGTRLTVL.

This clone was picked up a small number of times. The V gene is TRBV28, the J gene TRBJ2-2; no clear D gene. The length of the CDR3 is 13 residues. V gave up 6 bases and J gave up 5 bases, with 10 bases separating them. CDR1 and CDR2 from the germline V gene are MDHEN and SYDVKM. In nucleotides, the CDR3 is TGTGCCAGCAGGGCATTCGGGACCGGGGAGCTGTTTTTT. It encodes CASRAFGTGELFF.

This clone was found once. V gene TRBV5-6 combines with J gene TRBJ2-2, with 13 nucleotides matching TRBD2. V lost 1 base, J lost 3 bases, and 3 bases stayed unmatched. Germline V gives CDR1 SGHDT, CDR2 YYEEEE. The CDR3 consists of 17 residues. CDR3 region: CASSLSGLAGDTGELFF. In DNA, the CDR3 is TGTGCCAGCAGCTTGTCAGGACTAGCGGGAGACACCGGGGAGCTGTTTTTT. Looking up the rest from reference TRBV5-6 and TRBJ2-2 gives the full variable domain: DAGVTQSPTHLIKTRGQQVTLRCSPKSGHDTVSWYQQALGQGPQFIFQYYEEEERQRGNFPDRFSGHQFPNYSSELNVNALLLGDSALYLCASSLSGLAGDTGELFFGEGSRLTVL.

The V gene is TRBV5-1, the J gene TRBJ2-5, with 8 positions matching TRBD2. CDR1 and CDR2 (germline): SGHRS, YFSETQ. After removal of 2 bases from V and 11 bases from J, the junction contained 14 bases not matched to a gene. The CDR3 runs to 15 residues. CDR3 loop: CASSLRLAGVQEQYF. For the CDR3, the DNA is TGCGCCAGCAGCTTAAGGCTAGCGGGTGTACAAGAGCAGTACTTC.

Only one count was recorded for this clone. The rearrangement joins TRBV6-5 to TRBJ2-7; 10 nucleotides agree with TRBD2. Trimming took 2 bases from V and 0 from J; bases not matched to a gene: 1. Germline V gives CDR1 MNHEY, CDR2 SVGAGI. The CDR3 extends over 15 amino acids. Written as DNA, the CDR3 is TGTGCCAGCAGTTACGCTAGCGGGGGCTCCTACGAGCAGTACTTC. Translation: CASSYASGGSYEQYF.

CDR3: CASSDWGTSGSLGNEQFF. The CDR3 nucleotides are TGTGCCAGCAGTGACTGGGGCACTAGCGGGAGTTTGGGGAATGAGCAGTTCTTC. The chain employs TRBV6-4 and TRBJ2-1, with TRBD2 matching over 11 bases. After removal of 1 base from V and 7 bases from J, the junction contained 12 bases not matched to a gene. Per the germline V gene, CDR1 is MRHNA and CDR2 is SNTAGT. The CDR3 sequence is 18 residues long.

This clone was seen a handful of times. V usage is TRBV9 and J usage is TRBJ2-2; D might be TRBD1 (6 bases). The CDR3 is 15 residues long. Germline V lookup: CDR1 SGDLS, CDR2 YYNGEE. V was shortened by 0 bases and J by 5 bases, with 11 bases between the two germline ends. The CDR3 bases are TGTGCCAGCAGCGTAGGGACAGTTTCAACCGGGGAGCTGTTTTTT. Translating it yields CASSVGTVSTGELFF. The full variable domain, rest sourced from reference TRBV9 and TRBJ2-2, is DSGVTQTPKHLITATGQRVTLRCSPRSGDLSVYWYQQSLDQGLQFLIQYYNGEERAKGNILERFSAQQFPDLHSELNLSSLELGDSALYFCASSVGTVSTGELFFGEGSRLTVL.

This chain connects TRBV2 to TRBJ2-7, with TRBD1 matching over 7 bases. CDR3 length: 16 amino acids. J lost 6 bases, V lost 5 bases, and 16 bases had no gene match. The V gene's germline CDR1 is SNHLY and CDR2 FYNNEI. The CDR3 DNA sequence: TGTGCCAGCAGTATCCACAGGGGAAGGGCTGGGGGCGAGCAGTACTTC. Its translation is CASSIHRGRAGGEQYF.

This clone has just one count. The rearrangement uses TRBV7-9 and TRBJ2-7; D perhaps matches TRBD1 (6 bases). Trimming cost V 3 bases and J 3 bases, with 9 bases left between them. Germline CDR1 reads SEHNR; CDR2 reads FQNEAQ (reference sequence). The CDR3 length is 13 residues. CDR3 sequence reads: CASSFGQYYEQYF. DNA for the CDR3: TGTGCCAGCAGCTTTGGACAGTACTACGAGCAGTACTTC.